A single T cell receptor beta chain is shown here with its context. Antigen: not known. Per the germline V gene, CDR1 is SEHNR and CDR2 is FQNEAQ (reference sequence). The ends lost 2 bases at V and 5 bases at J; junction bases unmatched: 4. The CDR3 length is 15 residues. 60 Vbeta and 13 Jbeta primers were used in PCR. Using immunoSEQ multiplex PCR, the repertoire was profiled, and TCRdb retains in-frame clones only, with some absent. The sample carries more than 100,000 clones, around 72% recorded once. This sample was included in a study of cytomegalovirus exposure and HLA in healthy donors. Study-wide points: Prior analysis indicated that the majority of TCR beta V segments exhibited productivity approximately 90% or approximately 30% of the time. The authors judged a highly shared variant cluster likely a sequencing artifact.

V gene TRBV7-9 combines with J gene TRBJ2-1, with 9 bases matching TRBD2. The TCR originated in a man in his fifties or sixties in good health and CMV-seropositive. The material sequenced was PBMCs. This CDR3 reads CASSLLAGRNNEQFF. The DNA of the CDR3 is TGTGCCAGCAGCTTACTAGCGGGGCGAAACAATGAGCAGTTCTTC. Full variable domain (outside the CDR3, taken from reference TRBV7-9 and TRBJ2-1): DTGVSQNPRHKITKRGQNVTFRCDPISEHNRLYWYRQTLGQGPEFLTYFQNEAQLEKSRLLSDRFSAERPKGSFSTLEIQRTEQGDSAMYLCASSLLAGRNNEQFFGPGTRLTVL.